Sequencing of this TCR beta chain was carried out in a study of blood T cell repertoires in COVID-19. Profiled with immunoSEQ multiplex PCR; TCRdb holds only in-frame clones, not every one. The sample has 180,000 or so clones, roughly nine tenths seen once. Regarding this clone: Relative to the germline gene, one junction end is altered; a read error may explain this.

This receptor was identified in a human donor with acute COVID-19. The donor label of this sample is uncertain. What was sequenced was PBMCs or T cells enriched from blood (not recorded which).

The CDR3 reads CASSGGLYSSF. CDR3 in DNA: TGCGCCAGCAGTGGGGGGCTATACAGCAGCTTC. The rearrangement uses TRBV10-1 and TRBJ1-2, with D perhaps matching TRBD1 (6 bases). Germline CDR1 and CDR2: WNHNN and SYGVQD (reference sequence). This CDR3 has 11 residues.